Presented here are 9 T cell receptor beta chains from one specimen sequenced in a study of T cell responses to AZD1222 COVID-19 vaccine. The data were produced by immunoSEQ multiplex PCR, yet TCRdb's version contains in-frame clones alone and is incomplete. Here the sample spans about 62,000 clones, over 85% being singletons. The sample consisted of peripheral blood, taken on day 0 of AZD1222 vaccination. These receptors all come from an adult in good health.

The chain recombines TRBV5-1 with TRBJ2-7; either TRBD1 or TRBD2 may fit D (5 bases each). Deletions cut 4 bases from V and 2 bases from J, with 22 bases between. Germline V gene sequence: CDR1 SGHRS, CDR2 YFSETQ. The CDR3 is 17 residues long. The CDR3 is CASSRTFMGTEAYEQYF. As DNA, the CDR3 is TGCGCCAGCAGCCGGACCTTTATGGGGACGGAAGCCTACGAGCAGTACTTC.

V usage is TRBV4-2 and J usage is TRBJ1-6, with TRBD1 matching over 8 bases. Germline V CDR1 and CDR2: LGHNA, YNFKEQ. V trimming: 0 bases; J trimming: 7 bases; junction bases outside the gene matches: 8. The CDR3 is made up of 17 amino acids. CDR3 DNA: TGTGCCAGCAGCCAAGATAGTCAGGGGGCGGGAAATTCACCCCTCCACTTT. Protein product: CASSQDSQGAGNSPLHF.

In this sample, this clone turned up once. V usage is TRBV7-9 and J usage is TRBJ1-6; 7 nucleotides line up with TRBD1. The CDR3 spans 16 residues. Germline CDR1 SEHNR, CDR2 FQNEAQ (reference sequence). V gave up 4 bases and J gave up 5 bases; unmatched junction bases: 8. The CDR3: CASSSDREANNSPLHF. The CDR3 coding sequence is TGTGCCAGCAGCTCCGACAGGGAGGCCAATAATTCACCCCTCCACTTT.

The chain has TRBV6-1 and TRBJ1-2; no clear D gene. This CDR3 region has 15 residues. Trimming removed 3 bases from V and 0 bases from J, with 11 bases in between. Germline values: CDR1 MNHNS, CDR2 SASEGT. The CDR3 DNA sequence: TGTGCCAGCAGTGATGTGCAGCGAGCTAACTATGGCTACACCTTC. It translates to CASSDVQRANYGYTF.

The V gene is TRBV5-8, the J gene TRBJ2-3; D may be TRBD1 or TRBD2 (5 bases each). The CDR3 totals 15 residues. Trimming took 0 bases from V and 1 from J, leaving 9 bases between them. Germline CDR1 is SGHTS and CDR2 is YDEGEE. The CDR3 sequence is CASSLGGARTDTQYF. The CDR3 region has the DNA TGTGCCAGCAGCTTGGGAGGGGCACGCACAGATACGCAGTATTTT. The whole variable domain, remainder taken from reference TRBV5-8 and TRBJ2-3, is EAGVTQSPTHLIKTRGQQATLRCSPISGHTSVYWYQQALGLGLQFLLWYDEGEERNRGNFPPRFSGRQFPNYSSELNVNALELEDSALYLCASSLGGARTDTQYFGPGTRLTVL.

V gene TRBV18 combines with J gene TRBJ1-1; D gene ambiguous. The germline V gene encodes CDR1 KGHSH and CDR2 LQKENI. The CDR3 length is 12 residues. V was pared by 6 bases and J by 1 base, with 6 bases between. The CDR3: CASSDWNTEAFF. The CDR3 DNA reads TGTGCCAGCTCCGACTGGAACACTGAAGCTTTCTTT.

The chain is built from TRBV5-1 and TRBJ2-5, with unresolved D. Germline V gene lookup returns CDR1 SGHRS and CDR2 YFSETQ. Trimming shortened V by 2 bases and J by 5 bases, and 13 bases separated the two germline ends. The CDR3 has 14 amino acids. The CDR3 loop is CASSLGRTRETQYF. CDR3 nucleotides: TGCGCCAGCAGCTTAGGCAGAACCAGGGAGACCCAGTACTTC.

The chain links TRBV15 to TRBJ1-2; D is possibly TRBD1 (6 bases). Germline V gene sequence: CDR1 LNHNV, CDR2 YYDKDF (reference sequence). The CDR3 runs to 14 residues. V was pared by 5 bases and J by 2 bases, with 12 bases between. The CDR3 is CATSRGGGNYGYTF. DNA for the CDR3: TGTGCCACCAGCCGAGGGGGGGGCAACTATGGCTACACCTTC.

This sequence joins TRBV6-1 and TRBJ2-3; maybe TRBD1 (5 bases). V was shortened by 10 bases and J by 4 bases, with 9 bases between the two germline ends. The CDR3 has 11 residues. The germline CDR1 and CDR2 sequences are MNHNS and SASEGT. CDR3 DNA: TGTGCCACCCAAGGGGCAGATACGCAGTATTTT. This gives the protein CATQGADTQYF.